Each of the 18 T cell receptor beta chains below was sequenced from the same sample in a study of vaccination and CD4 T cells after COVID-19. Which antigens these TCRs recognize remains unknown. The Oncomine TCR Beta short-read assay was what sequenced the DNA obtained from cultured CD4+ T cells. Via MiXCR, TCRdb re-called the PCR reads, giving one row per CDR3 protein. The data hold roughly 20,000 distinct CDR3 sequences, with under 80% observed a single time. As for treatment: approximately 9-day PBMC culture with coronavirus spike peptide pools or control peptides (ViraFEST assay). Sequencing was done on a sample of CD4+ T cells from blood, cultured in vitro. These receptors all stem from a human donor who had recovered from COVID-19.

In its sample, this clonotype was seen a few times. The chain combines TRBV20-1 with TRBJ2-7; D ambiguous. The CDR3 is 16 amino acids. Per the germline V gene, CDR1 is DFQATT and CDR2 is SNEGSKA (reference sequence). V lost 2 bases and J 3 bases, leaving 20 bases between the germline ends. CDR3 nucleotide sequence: TGCAGTGCTAGAAAGCCACTCCCGGCTTTAATCTACGAGCAGTACTTC. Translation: CSARKPLPALIYEQYF.

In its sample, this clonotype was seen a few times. The CDR3 nucleotides read TGTGCCAGCAGCGACAGACTTTACAGGGGCGCTGGAAACACCATATATTTT. Translated, it gives CASSDRLYRGAGNTIYF. The gene calls are TRBV7-9 and TRBJ1-3, with TRBD1 identical over 7 bases. The ends lost 5 bases at V and 2 bases at J; junction bases unmatched: 12. Germline V gives CDR1 SEHNR, CDR2 FQNEAQ (reference sequence). CDR3 length equals 17 residues.

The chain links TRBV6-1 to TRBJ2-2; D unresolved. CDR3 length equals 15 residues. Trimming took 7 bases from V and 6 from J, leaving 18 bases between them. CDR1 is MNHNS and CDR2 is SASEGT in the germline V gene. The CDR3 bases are TGTGCCAGCACCTCACGGCCTACTGAATCCGGGGAGCTGTTTTTT. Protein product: CASTSRPTESGELFF.

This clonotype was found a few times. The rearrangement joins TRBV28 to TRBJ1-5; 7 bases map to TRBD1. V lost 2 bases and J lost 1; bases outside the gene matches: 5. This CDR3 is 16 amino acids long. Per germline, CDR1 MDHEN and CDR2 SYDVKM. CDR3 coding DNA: TGTGCCAGCAGTTTAACCGCAGGGGGGAGCAATCAGCCCCAGCATTTT. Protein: CASSLTAGGSNQPQHF.

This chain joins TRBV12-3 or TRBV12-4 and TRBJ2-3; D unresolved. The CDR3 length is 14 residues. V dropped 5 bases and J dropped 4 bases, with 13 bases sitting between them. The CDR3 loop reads CASSPPSPADTQYF. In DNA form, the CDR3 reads TGTGCCAGCAGTCCCCCTTCTCCGGCAGATACGCAGTATTTT.

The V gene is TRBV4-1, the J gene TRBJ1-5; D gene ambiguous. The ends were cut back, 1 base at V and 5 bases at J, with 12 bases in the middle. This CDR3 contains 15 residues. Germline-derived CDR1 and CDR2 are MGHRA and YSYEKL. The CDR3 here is CASSQVLGWDQPQHF. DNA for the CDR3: TGCGCCAGCAGCCAAGTTTTAGGGTGGGATCAGCCCCAGCATTTT.

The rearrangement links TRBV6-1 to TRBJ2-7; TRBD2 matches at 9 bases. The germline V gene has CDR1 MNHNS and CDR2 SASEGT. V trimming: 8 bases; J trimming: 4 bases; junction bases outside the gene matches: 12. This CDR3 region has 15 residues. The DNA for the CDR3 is TGTGCCAGCGTGGTAGACTGGGCGGGAGGGTACGAGCAGTACTTC. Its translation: CASVVDWAGGYEQYF.

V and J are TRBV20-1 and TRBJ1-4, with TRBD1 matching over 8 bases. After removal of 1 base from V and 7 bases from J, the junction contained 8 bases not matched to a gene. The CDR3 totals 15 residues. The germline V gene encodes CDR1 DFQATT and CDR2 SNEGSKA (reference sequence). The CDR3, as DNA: TGCAGTGCTAGAGCTACAGGGGGATCAGGTGAAAAACTGTTTTTT. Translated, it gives CSARATGGSGEKLFF.

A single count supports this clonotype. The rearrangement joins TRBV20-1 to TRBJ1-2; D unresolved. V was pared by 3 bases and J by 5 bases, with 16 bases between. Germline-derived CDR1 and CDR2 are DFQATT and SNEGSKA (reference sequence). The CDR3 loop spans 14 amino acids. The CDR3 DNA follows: TGCAGTGCTAGGAGCTTTGGCAGAGGTTATGGCTACACCTTC. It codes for CSARSFGRGYGYTF.

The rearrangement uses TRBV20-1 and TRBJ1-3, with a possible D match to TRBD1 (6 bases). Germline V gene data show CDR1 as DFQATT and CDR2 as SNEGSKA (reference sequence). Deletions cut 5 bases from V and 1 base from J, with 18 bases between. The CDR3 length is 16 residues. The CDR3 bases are TGCAGTGCTGCCAGGCCGGGACATCAATCTGGAAACACCATATATTTT. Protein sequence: CSAARPGHQSGNTIYF.

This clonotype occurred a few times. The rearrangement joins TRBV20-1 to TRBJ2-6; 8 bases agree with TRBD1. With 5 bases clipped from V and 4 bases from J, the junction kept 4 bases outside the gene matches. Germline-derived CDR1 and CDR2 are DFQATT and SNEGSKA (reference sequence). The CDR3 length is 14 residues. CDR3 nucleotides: TGCAGTGCTTCGACAGGGGCCGGGGCCAACGTCCTGACTTTC. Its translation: CSASTGAGANVLTF.

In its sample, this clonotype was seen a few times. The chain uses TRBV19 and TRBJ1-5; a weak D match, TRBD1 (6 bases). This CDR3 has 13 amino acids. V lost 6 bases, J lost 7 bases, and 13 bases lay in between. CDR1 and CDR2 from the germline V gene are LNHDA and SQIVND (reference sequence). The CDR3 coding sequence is TGTGCCAGTAGACCACAGGGAGGCCAGCCCCAGCATTTT. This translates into CASRPQGGQPQHF. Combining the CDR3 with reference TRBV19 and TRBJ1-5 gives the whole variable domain DGGITQSPKYLFRKEGQNVTLSCEQNLNHDAMYWYRQDPGQGLRLIYYSQIVNDFQKGDIAEGYSVSREKKESFPLTVTSAQKNPTAFYLCASRPQGGQPQHFGDGTRLSIL.

The CDR3 nucleotides are TGCGCCAGCAGCTTGGACGGGGACCCCTACAATGAGCAGTTCTTC. Its translation: CASSLDGDPYNEQFF. The chain carries TRBV5-1 and TRBJ2-1; D assignment may be TRBD1 or TRBD2 (5 bases each). The germline V gene has CDR1 SGHRS and CDR2 YFSETQ. The CDR3 sequence is 15 residues long. With 0 bases removed from V and 2 bases from J, the gap between germline ends came to 9 bases. The full variable domain, with the rest looked up from reference TRBV5-1 and TRBJ2-1, is KAGVTQTPRYLIKTRGQQVTLSCSPISGHRSVSWYQQTPGQGLQFLFEYFSETQRNKGNFPGRFSGRQFSNSRSEMNVSTLELGDSALYLCASSLDGDPYNEQFFGPGTRLTVL.

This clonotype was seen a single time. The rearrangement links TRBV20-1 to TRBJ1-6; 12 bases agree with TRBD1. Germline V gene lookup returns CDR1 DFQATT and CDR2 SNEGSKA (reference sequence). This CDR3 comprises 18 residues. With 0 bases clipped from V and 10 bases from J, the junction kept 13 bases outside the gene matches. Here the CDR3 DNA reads TGCAGTGCTAGAGAGAGGGGGGCCGGGACAGGGGGCAGCTCACCCCTCCACTTT. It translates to CSARERGAGTGGSSPLHF.

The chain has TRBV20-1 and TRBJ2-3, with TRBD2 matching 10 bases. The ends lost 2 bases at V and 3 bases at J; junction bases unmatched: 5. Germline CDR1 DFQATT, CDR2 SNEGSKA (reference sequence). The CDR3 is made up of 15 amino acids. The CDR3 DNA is TGCAGTGCTAGAAAGGCTAGCGGGGGAACAGATACGCAGTATTTT. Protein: CSARKASGGTDTQYF.

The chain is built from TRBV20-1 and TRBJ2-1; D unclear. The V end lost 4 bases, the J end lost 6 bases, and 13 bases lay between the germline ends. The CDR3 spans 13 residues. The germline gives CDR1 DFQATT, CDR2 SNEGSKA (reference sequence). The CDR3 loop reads CSAIKGKRNEQFF. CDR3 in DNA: TGCAGTGCTATCAAAGGAAAACGCAATGAGCAGTTCTTC.

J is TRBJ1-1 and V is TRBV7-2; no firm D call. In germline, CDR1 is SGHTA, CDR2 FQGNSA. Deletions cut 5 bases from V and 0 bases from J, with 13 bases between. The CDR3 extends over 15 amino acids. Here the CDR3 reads CASSILRGLNTEAFF. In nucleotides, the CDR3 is TGTGCCAGCAGCATCCTCAGAGGGCTGAACACTGAAGCTTTCTTT.

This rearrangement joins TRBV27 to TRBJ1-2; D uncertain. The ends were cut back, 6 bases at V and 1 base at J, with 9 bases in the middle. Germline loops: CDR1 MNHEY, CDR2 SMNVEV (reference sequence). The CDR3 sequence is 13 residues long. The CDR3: CASSRGGNYGYTF. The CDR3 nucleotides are TGTGCCAGCAGCCGGGGTGGTAACTATGGCTACACCTTC.